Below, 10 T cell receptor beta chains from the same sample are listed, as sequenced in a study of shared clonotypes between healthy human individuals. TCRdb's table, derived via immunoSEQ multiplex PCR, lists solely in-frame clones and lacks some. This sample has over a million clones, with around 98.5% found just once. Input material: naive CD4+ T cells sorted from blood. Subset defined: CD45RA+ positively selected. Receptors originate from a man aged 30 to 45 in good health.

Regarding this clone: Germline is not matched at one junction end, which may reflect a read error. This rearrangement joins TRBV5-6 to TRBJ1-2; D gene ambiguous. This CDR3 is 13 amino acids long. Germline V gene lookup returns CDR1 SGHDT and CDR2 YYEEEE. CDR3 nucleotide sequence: TGTGCCAGCAGTACACAACCGGGAGCCTATCTTTTCTTC. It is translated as CASSTQPGAYLFF.

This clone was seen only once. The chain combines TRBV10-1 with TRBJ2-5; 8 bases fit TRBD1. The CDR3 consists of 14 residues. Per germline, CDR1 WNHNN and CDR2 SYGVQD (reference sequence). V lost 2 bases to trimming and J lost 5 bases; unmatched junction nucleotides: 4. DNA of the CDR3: TGCGCCAGCAGTGAGAAGGACAGGGCCGAGACCCAGTACTTC. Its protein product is CASSEKDRAETQYF.

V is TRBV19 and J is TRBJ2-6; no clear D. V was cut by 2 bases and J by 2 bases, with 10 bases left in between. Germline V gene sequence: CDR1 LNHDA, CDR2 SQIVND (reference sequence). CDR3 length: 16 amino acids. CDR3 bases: TGTGCCAGTAGTATAATAGGGCAGACTGGGGCCAACGTCCTGACTTTC. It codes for CASSIIGQTGANVLTF.

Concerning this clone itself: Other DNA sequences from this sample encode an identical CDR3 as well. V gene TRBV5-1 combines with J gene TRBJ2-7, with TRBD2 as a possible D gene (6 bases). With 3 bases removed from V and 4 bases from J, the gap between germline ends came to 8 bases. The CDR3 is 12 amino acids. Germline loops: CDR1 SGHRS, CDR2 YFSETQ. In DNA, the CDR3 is TGCGCCAGCAGCTCCGGACTATACGAGCAGTACTTC. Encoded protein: CASSSGLYEQYF.

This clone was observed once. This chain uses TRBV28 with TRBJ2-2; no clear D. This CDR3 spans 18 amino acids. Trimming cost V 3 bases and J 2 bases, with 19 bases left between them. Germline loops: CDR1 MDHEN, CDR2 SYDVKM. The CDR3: CASSFISSDGINTGELFF. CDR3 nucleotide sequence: TGTGCCAGCAGTTTCATCTCGTCGGACGGTATCAACACCGGGGAGCTGTTTTTT. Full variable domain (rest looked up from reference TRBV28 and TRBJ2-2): DVKVTQSSRYLVKRTGEKVFLECVQDMDHENMFWYRQDPGLGLRLIYFSYDVKMKEKGDIPEGYSVSREKKERFSLILESASTNQTSMYLCASSFISSDGINTGELFFGEGSRLTVL.

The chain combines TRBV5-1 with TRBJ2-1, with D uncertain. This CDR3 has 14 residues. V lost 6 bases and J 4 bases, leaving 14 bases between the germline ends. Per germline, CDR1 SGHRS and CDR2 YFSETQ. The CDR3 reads CASKIRTEYNEQFF. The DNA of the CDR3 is TGCGCCAGCAAGATCCGGACGGAGTACAATGAGCAGTTCTTC.

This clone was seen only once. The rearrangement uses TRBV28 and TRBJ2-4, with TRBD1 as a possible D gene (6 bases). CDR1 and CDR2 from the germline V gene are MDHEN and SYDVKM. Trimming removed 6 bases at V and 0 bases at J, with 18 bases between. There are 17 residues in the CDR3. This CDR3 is CASSRTDRVLAKNIQYF. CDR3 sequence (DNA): TGTGCCAGCAGCAGAACGGACAGAGTACTAGCCAAAAACATTCAGTACTTC.

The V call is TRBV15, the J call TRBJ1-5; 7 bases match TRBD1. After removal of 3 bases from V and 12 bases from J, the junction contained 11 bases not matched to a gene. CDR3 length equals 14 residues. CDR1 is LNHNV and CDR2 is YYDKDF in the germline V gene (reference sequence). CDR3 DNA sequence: TGTGCCACCAGCAGCACCAATTTCGGGACAGACCAGCATTTT. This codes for CATSSTNFGTDQHF.

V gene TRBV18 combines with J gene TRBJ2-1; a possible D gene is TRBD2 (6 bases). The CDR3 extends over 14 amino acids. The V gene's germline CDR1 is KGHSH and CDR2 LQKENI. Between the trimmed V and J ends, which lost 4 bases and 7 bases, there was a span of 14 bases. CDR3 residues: CASSRRDFGNEQFF. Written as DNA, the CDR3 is TGTGCCAGCTCACGCCGGGACTTTGGAAATGAGCAGTTCTTC.

In nucleotides, the CDR3 is TGTGCCAGCGGAAGGACAGACCTTAGGGAGACCCAGTACTTC. Protein sequence: CASGRTDLRETQYF. The chain employs TRBV27 and TRBJ2-5; D may be TRBD1 (6 bases). The V end was cut by 8 bases, the J end by 5 bases, with 18 bases between. The CDR3 is 14 amino acids. Per the germline V gene, CDR1 is MNHEY and CDR2 is SMNVEV (reference sequence).